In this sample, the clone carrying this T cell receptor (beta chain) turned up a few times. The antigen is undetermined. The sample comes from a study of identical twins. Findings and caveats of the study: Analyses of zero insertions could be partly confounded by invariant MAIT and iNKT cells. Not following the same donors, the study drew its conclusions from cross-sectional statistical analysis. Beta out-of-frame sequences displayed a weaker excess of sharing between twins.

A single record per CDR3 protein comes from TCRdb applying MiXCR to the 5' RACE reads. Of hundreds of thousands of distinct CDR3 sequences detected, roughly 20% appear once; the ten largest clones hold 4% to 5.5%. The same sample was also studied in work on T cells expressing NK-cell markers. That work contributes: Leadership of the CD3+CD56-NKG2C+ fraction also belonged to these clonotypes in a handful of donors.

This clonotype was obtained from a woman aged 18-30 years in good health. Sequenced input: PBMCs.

Here the CDR3 DNA reads TGTGCCAGCAGCACCTACAGGGTCGGGGCCAAAAACATTCAGTACTTC. This encodes CASSTYRVGAKNIQYF. The chain joins TRBV21-1 to TRBJ2-4; no DNA check was done on the table's D call, TRBD1. TRBV21-1 is given as a pseudogene. The CDR3 totals 16 residues.